Presented here are 19 T cell receptor beta chains from one specimen sequenced in a study of response to subunit inactivated influenza vaccine. TCRdb ran MiXCR on the RT-PCR reads and lists one entry per CDR3 protein. The table records a few hundred thousand distinct CDR3 sequences, around a fifth of them present only once. The sample consisted of PBMCs from blood, taken less than 22 months after vaccination. The receptors were sampled from a man in his fifties or sixties who received an inactivated influenza vaccine.

This chain uses TRBV12-3 or TRBV12-4 with TRBJ1-1; TRBD1 aligns across 7 bases. V lost 5 bases to trimming and J lost 1 base; unmatched junction nucleotides: 4. This CDR3 has 14 amino acids. The CDR3 nucleotides read TGTGCCAGCAGTCCCGACAGGGAGAACACTGAAGCTTTCTTT. Translated, it gives CASSPDRENTEAFF.

This clonotype was observed many times. The V gene is TRBV5-1, the J gene TRBJ1-1, with 8 bases lining up with TRBD1. The CDR3 is made up of 15 amino acids. After removal of 6 bases from V and 5 bases from J, the junction contained 12 bases not matched to a gene. Per the germline V gene, CDR1 is SGHRS and CDR2 is YFSETQ. CDR3 coding DNA: TGCGCCAGCAACCAGGACAGGGCGAGTCGGACTGAAGCTTTCTTT. Its protein product is CASNQDRASRTEAFF.

This clonotype was counted between two and nine times. The gene calls are TRBV20-1 and TRBJ1-2; tentative D call: TRBD1 (6 bases). V was clipped by 4 bases and J by 8 bases, with 17 bases between them. Germline-derived CDR1 and CDR2 are DFQATT and SNEGSKA (reference sequence). There are 13 residues in the CDR3. The CDR3 here is CSAIKGGEDGYTF. The DNA of the CDR3 is TGCAGTGCTATAAAGGGGGGGGAGGACGGCTACACCTTC.

The chain has TRBV5-1 and TRBJ2-3, with TRBD2 matching 12 bases. Germline values: CDR1 SGHRS, CDR2 YFSETQ. The CDR3 totals 18 residues. The ends lost 0 bases at V and 0 bases at J; junction bases unmatched: 5. CDR3 loop: CASSLVLAGGMSTDTQYF. CDR3 sequence (DNA): TGCGCCAGCAGCTTGGTGCTAGCGGGAGGGATGAGCACAGATACGCAGTATTTT.

The chain carries TRBV5-6 and TRBJ2-1, with D perhaps TRBD1 (5 bases). From germline, CDR1 is SGHDT and CDR2 YYEEEE. The CDR3 length is 15 residues. V dropped 0 bases and J dropped 7 bases, with 14 bases sitting between them. As DNA, the CDR3 is TGTGCCAGCAGCTTGGCCAGGGATTGGGGTAATGAGCAGTTCTTC. It translates to CASSLARDWGNEQFF.

This clonotype was seen a handful of times. The chain employs TRBV4-3 and TRBJ1-5; TRBD1 might be the D (5 bases). The CDR3 spans 18 residues. V gave up 0 bases and J gave up 3 bases, with 18 bases separating them. CDR1 LGHNA and CDR2 YSLEER come from the germline V gene. CDR3 region: CASSQDYRRWGSNQPQHF. CDR3 coding DNA: TGCGCCAGCAGCCAAGATTACAGGAGATGGGGGTCCAATCAGCCCCAGCATTTT.

The sample holds a few counts of this clonotype. V and J are TRBV7-2 and TRBJ1-6; 10 bases line up with TRBD1. CDR3 size: 16 residues. J lost 6 bases, V lost 5 bases, and 7 bases had no gene match. Germline CDR1 reads SGHTA; CDR2 reads FQGNSA. Here the CDR3 DNA reads TGTGCCAGCAGCGTAAGGGACAGGGGTACTAATTCACCCCTCCACTTT. Encoded protein: CASSVRDRGTNSPLHF.

The chain couples TRBV2 to TRBJ2-5; 8 nucleotides line up with TRBD1. The germline V gene encodes CDR1 SNHLY and CDR2 FYNNEI. The V gene end was trimmed by 3 bases and the J gene end by 9 bases; junction bases not matched to a gene: 15. This CDR3 spans 16 amino acids. The CDR3 sequence: CASSDQGQALMYAQYF. The CDR3 DNA follows: TGTGCCAGCAGTGACCAGGGACAGGCCCTGATGTACGCCCAGTACTTC.

This clonotype was counted many times. J is TRBJ1-2 and V is TRBV10-3, with TRBD1 matching 7 bases. This CDR3 is 12 amino acids long. V lost 2 bases, J lost 6 bases, and 0 bases stayed unmatched. The germline V gene has CDR1 ENHRY and CDR2 SYGVKD. The CDR3 loop is CAISETGDGYTF. CDR3 nucleotide sequence: TGTGCCATCAGTGAGACAGGGGATGGCTACACCTTC.

Concerning this clonotype itself: The germline gene is not matched at one end of the junction; a read error may be the cause. The chain is built from TRBV7-2 and TRBJ1-3; 9 bases map to TRBD1. Germline V lookup: CDR1 SGHTA, CDR2 FQGNSA. The CDR3 contains 16 residues. CDR3: CASSLERPQGANTMYF. CDR3 coding DNA: TGTGCCAGCAGCTTAGAGCGCCCACAGGGGGCCAACACCATGTATTTT.

V and J are TRBV14 and TRBJ1-5; no definite D call. Germline V lookup: CDR1 SGHDN, CDR2 FVKESK. This CDR3 is built from 13 residues. With 2 bases removed from V and 6 bases from J, the gap between germline ends came to 8 bases. For the CDR3, the DNA is TGTGCCAGCAGCCAATCGCGTTTTCAGCCCCAGCATTTT. It specifies CASSQSRFQPQHF.

In its sample, this clonotype was seen once. The chain recombines TRBV18 with TRBJ2-7; 9 nucleotides agree with TRBD1. CDR3 length equals 15 residues. V gave up 3 bases and J gave up 1 base; unmatched junction bases: 4. Germline CDR1 is KGHSH and CDR2 is LQKENI. Here the CDR3 DNA reads TGTGCCAGCTCACCGGCCGGGACAGGGTCCTACGAGCAGTACTTC. Translating it yields CASSPAGTGSYEQYF.

This clonotype has a handful of counts. J is TRBJ1-2 and V is TRBV28; D may be TRBD1 (5 bases). Trimming took 4 bases from V and 2 from J, leaving 14 bases between them. The CDR3 extends over 15 amino acids. CDR1 and CDR2 (germline): MDHEN, SYDVKM. The CDR3 DNA sequence: TGTGCCAGCAGTTCGCCCCCCGGGGGGAACTATGGCTACACCTTC. Residues: CASSSPPGGNYGYTF.

This clonotype was picked up a small number of times. V gene TRBV11-2 combines with J gene TRBJ2-3; D may be TRBD2 (5 bases). The V gene's germline CDR1 is SGHAT and CDR2 FQNNGV. Trimming cost V 5 bases and J 0 bases, with 18 bases left between them. This CDR3 has 17 residues. The CDR3 loop reads CASSRHGRRGSTDTQYF. The CDR3 DNA reads TGTGCCAGCAGCAGGCACGGCCGCCGGGGTAGCACAGATACGCAGTATTTT.

This clonotype has more than one count but fewer than ten. The V and J genes are TRBV24-1 and TRBJ1-5, with a possible D match to TRBD1 (5 bases). The CDR3 length is 15 residues. Germline-derived CDR1 and CDR2 are KGHDR and SFDVKD. Trimming removed 11 bases from V and 2 bases from J, with 18 bases in between. CDR3 loop: CAIATSDRGNQPQHF. The CDR3 DNA is TGTGCCATCGCGACGAGCGACAGAGGCAATCAGCCCCAGCATTTT.

The table lists this clonotype with a few counts. The CDR3 DNA sequence: TGTGCCAGCAGCTTAGTGAGGGGAATGGAGCCCCAGCATTTT. Its protein is CASSLVRGMEPQHF. The chain couples TRBV7-2 to TRBJ1-5, with D maybe TRBD1 (5 bases). The V gene lost 1 base and the J gene lost 8 bases, with 12 bases spanning the gap. Germline V gene data show CDR1 as SGHTA and CDR2 as FQGNSA. CDR3 length equals 14 residues.

The chain is built from TRBV29-1 and TRBJ2-5, with TRBD1 identical over 8 bases. The CDR3 sequence is 15 residues long. Germline assignment: CDR1 SQVTM and CDR2 ANQGSEA. The V segment lost 0 bases and the J segment 5 bases; nucleotides outside the gene matches: 8. The CDR3 nucleotides are TGCAGCGTTGAAGAGGGTGGGACAGGTGGGGAGACCCAGTACTTC. The encoded protein is CSVEEGGTGGETQYF.

This chain joins TRBV7-9 and TRBJ2-3; D assignment may be TRBD1 or TRBD2 (6 bases each). The CDR3 extends over 15 amino acids. CDR1 is SEHNR and CDR2 is FQNEAQ in the germline V gene (reference sequence). The V and J ends lost 2 bases and 4 bases respectively, with 13 bases between them. CDR3 amino acids: CASSLLAGGPDTQYF. In DNA form, the CDR3 reads TGTGCCAGCAGCTTACTAGCCGGGGGCCCAGATACGCAGTATTTT.

Only a few counts were recorded for this clonotype. The rearrangement joins TRBV4-2 to TRBJ2-2; 12 bases fit TRBD2. Trimming cost V 4 bases and J 7 bases; bases outside gene matches: 7. Germline CDR1 is LGHNA and CDR2 is YNFKEQ. The CDR3 has 16 residues. The CDR3 region is CASSRGLAGRGGELFF. CDR3 bases: TGTGCCAGCAGCCGAGGACTAGCGGGAAGGGGCGGGGAGCTGTTTTTT.